This TCR beta chain was captured by sequencing in a study of T cell responses to AZD1222 COVID-19 vaccine. Using immunoSEQ multiplex PCR, the repertoire was profiled, and TCRdb retains in-frame clones only, with some absent. The sample carries 95,000 to 150,000 clones, about nine tenths recorded once. Details on this clone: What it binds is unknown.

Study-level results: Close to half of all spike-specific TCRs reportedly target regions of the variants that are unmutated. Across the whole spike, CD4 TCRs peaked at regions 160-218 and 743-854. Spike-specific TCR breadth and depth both grew after two AZD1222 doses. Donors were chiefly white British, with a greater number of females, and clonal diversity was perhaps underestimated.

Here the sequenced sample was peripheral blood, taken on day 0 of AZD1222 vaccination. This receptor was identified in an adult in good health.

CDR3 region: CASSQLGASGQYF. The CDR3 region has the DNA TGTGCCAGCAGCCAACTAGGCGCCTCGGGCCAGTACTTC. The chain recombines TRBV3-1 (or the pseudogene TRBV3-2) with TRBJ2-5; D is unresolved. CDR3 length: 13 amino acids. Germline V CDR1 and CDR2: LGHDT, YNNKEL (reference sequence). The V end was cut by 2 bases, the J end by 10 bases, with 14 bases between.